This T cell receptor (beta chain) came from a study of beta chain features in type 1 diabetes listed by TCRdb under 2018. Concerning the study at large: Patients and healthy donors did not differ in mean age, gender distribution, total cell number or subset yield. A total of about 100,000,000 sorted cells were examined across all samples, and RNA yield correlated strongly with the number of cells per subset. The study compared the TCRB repertoires of sorted circulating CD4+ T cell subsets in recently diagnosed type 1 diabetes patients with those in matched healthy donors. Whereas all 30 or so donors provided naive and central memory subsets, regulatory and stem cell-like memory subsets were isolated from just 8 patients and about 8 healthy donors.

The junction carries 12 bases between V and J, which are trimmed by 3 bases and 0 bases respectively. The CDR3 goes from the cysteine to the phenylalanine over 16 residues. The read is trimmed to its CDR3 DNA, 48 bases read in frame from base 1. Looking up the germline V gene (reference sequence) yields CDR1 GTSNPN and CDR2 SVGIG. The entire amount of isolated RNA was reverse transcribed using the High Capacity cDNA Reverse Transcription Kit, so the sequenced TCRB transcripts were expressed ones. Deep immunoSEQ sequencing was performed on naive, central memory and regulatory T cell samples, with an average of roughly 3.5 million total reads per sample. After sorted cells were lysed in RLT buffer, RNA was extracted with DNase-treated RNeasy Micro or Mini kits, with the choice depending on cell number. Each cell subset was processed on its own to prevent cross-contamination, while patient and healthy donor samples were processed together. The immunoSEQ multiplex PCR was used to amplify TCRB sequences from cDNA, generating 87-bp fragments that spanned the CDR3 region. The amplicons were sequenced using the Illumina HiSeq platform. In the source study's methods: Synthetic template baselines were used to correct PCR bias computationally, reads within Hamming distance 2 were collapsed together, and singletons that could not be merged were discarded. Reads were aligned against IMGT so that V, D and J genes, CDR3 length and insertions or deletions at six rearrangement sites could be assigned. Within each subset, clonotype counts were normalized to sorted cell number, after which true diversity and Gini coefficients were computed with the tcR R package. Repertoire sharing was quantified using the overlap coefficient calculated on TCRB nucleotide sequences. Out-of-frame TCRB sequences from naive cells were analyzed as a proxy for the pre-selection repertoire. As stored in TCRdb, this immuneACCESS dataset retains in-frame rearrangements with V and J assigned. A fraction of the clones does not appear; measured against another copy, unresolved V genes explain less than half of the discrepancy, and the remainder lacks a known reason. V and J calls and clone size are those listed in that table; D and trimming were worked out from the DNA. The sample has hundreds of thousands of clones on record, 30% of them singletons. Of the sample, roughly 0.066% is held by the ten largest clones.

The research as a whole found: Because cDNA was sequenced instead of genomic DNA, highly expressing activated cells could be over-represented, though the groups showed no difference in activation or CD3 levels. Type 1 diabetes patients showed a moderate but significant shortening of TCRB CDR3 length in all four CD4+ subsets. Only small numbers of individuals were included in the HLA sub-analyses, which left unresolved whether HLA type had any influence on TCRB rearrangement. At VDJ recombination sites, type 1 diabetes patients had fewer insertions and more deleted nucleotides, which implies abnormalities in thymic rearrangement. Naive, central memory and regulatory TCRB repertoires appeared to be more alike among patients than among healthy donors. PCR may preferentially amplify shorter templates, but because patient and control samples were amplified and corrected together, any resulting skew would affect both groups equally.

This clone was detected a few times. What this receptor recognizes is not known. Per-base qualities were not stored, and no clone one base away is much larger. Each donor gave one peripheral blood draw, averaging approximately 120 mL, which was collected into heparinised tubes. Naive, central memory, regulatory and stem cell-like memory CD4+ T cells were sorted on a BD FACSAria II using a panel including CD45RO, CCR7, CD25, CD127, CD95 and CD27. A purity above 98% was achieved for all sorted populations. PBMCs were isolated right away by Lymphoprep density gradient centrifugation and were stained directly, without culture. So that batch effects would be minimized, each experiment stained and sorted samples in pairs, pairing one healthy donor with one patient.

The clonotype originates from a man in his late teens or twenties in good health. Recombination joined TRBV30 with TRBJ2-6, with TRBD2 perhaps the D gene, on 5 matching bases. The sequencing input was naive CD4+ T cells from blood. Read against the paper, the sample's cell subset or site label means: true naive CD4+ T cells. The CDR3 protein sequence reads: CAWRGRVPSGANVLTF. The base sequence is TGTGCCTGGAGAGGGCGGGTACCCTCTGGGGCCAACGTCCTGACTTTC. The CDR3, completed at both ends by the reference TRBV30 and TRBJ2-6 genes, gives the full variable domain SQTIHQWPATLVQPVGSPLSLECTVEGTSNPNLYWYRQAAGRGLQLLFYSVGIGQISSEVPQNLSASRPQDRQFILSSKKLLLSDSGFYLCAWRGRVPSGANVLTFGAGSRLTVL.